These 14 T cell receptor beta chains were all obtained from the same sample, sequenced in a study of blood T cell repertoires in COVID-19. Profiling relied on immunoSEQ multiplex PCR, and the TCRdb table lists in-frame clones only, not all of them. The sample gives some 180,000 clones, about 80% of which show up once; roughly 8% is in the top ten. The sample was peripheral blood. These receptors were taken from a woman in her sixties or seventies with COVID-19, enrolled during active disease.

The table lists this clone with a few counts. The rearrangement uses TRBV2 and TRBJ1-5, with D perhaps matching TRBD1 (5 bases). Germline V gene sequence: CDR1 SNHLY, CDR2 FYNNEI. The ends were cut back, 6 bases at V and 2 bases at J, with 17 bases in the middle. The CDR3 sequence is 16 residues long. For the CDR3, the DNA is TGTGCCAGCAGGCCAGGGAGGATTGGTGGCAATCAGCCCCAGCATTTT. The encoded protein is CASRPGRIGGNQPQHF.

The V gene is TRBV12-3 or TRBV12-4, the J gene TRBJ2-3; D remains unclear. V was clipped by 4 bases and J by 6 bases, with 5 bases between them. The CDR3 is 11 amino acids. The CDR3 region has the DNA TGTGCCAGCAGTTACACCGATACGCAGTATTTT. This translates into CASSYTDTQYF.

This clone was found once. The rearrangement links TRBV24-1 to TRBJ2-3; D unresolved. The V gene lost 3 bases and the J gene lost 2 bases, with 8 bases spanning the gap. The CDR3 sequence is 14 residues long. Germline CDR1 is KGHDR and CDR2 is SFDVKD. This CDR3 is CATSDPSPTDTQYF. The CDR3 DNA is TGTGCCACCAGTGATCCCAGTCCCACAGATACGCAGTATTTT.

The rearrangement links TRBV4-1 to TRBJ1-4; no definite D call. Per the germline V gene, CDR1 is MGHRA and CDR2 is YSYEKL. This CDR3 contains 14 residues. V was clipped by 4 bases and J by 8 bases, with 14 bases between them. The CDR3 nucleotides read TGCGCCAGCAGCCTCGCGGGATCCTCAGAAAAACTGTTTTTT. Its protein product is CASSLAGSSEKLFF.

This clone was detected only once. This rearrangement joins TRBV11-2 to TRBJ2-7; D ambiguous. The CDR3 contains 13 residues. CDR1 is SGHAT, CDR2 FQNNGV, per germline. Trimming shortened V by 2 bases and J by 1 base, and 6 bases separated the two germline ends. In nucleotides, the CDR3 is TGTGCCAGCAGCTTATCGCAGTCCTACGAGCAGTACGTC. Translated: CASSLSQSYEQYV.

This clone was seen a single time. V and J are TRBV6-5 and TRBJ1-6; perhaps TRBD1 as D (5 bases). Germline V gives CDR1 MNHEY, CDR2 SVGAGI. Deletions cut 4 bases from V and 7 bases from J, with 11 bases between. The CDR3 is made up of 14 amino acids. The CDR3 sequence is CASSFETENSPLHF. The CDR3 DNA follows: TGTGCCAGCAGTTTTGAGACAGAAAATTCACCCCTCCACTTT.

The gene calls are TRBV2 and TRBJ2-1, with unresolved D. Trimming pared 2 bases from V and 5 bases from J, leaving 10 bases between. This CDR3 comprises 14 residues. Germline lookup yields CDR1 SNHLY and CDR2 FYNNEI. The CDR3: CASSEFRFNNEQFF. The DNA for the CDR3 is TGTGCCAGCAGTGAATTCCGGTTCAACAATGAGCAGTTCTTC.

V usage is TRBV9 and J usage is TRBJ2-7, with TRBD2 identical over 7 bases. Germline values: CDR1 SGDLS, CDR2 YYNGEE. Trimming at V came to 2 bases and at J to 6 bases, leaving 8 bases not matched to a gene. The length of the CDR3 is 14 residues. The DNA for the CDR3 is TGTGCCAGCAGCGTTGAGGGGAGGGCCGGCGAGCAGTACTTC. This gives the protein CASSVEGRAGEQYF.

The CDR3 reads CSAGQTNQPQHF. For the CDR3, the DNA is TGCAGCGCAGGACAGACCAATCAGCCCCAGCATTTT. The chain links TRBV29-1 to TRBJ1-5, with D possibly matching TRBD1 (6 bases). The CDR3 spans 12 residues. V gave up 7 bases and J gave up 3 bases, with 10 bases separating them. From germline, CDR1 is SQVTM and CDR2 ANQGSEA.

Turning to this clone: An end of the junction differs from the germline gene, which may be a read error. The J gene is TRBJ2-5, the V gene TRBV7-7; 7 nucleotides line up with TRBD2. The CDR3 sequence is 16 residues long. CDR1 SSHAT and CDR2 FNYEAQ come from the germline V gene (reference sequence). CDR3 sequence: CASSPGGLLAWGTQYF. DNA of the CDR3: TGTGCTAGCAGCCCGGGGGGACTTCTTGCCTGGGGGACCCAGTACTTC.

V and J are TRBV28 and TRBJ2-7; D unclear. V lost 6 bases, J lost 4 bases, and 13 bases lay in between. The CDR3 extends over 13 amino acids. The germline V gene encodes CDR1 MDHEN and CDR2 SYDVKM. The CDR3 spells CASSTADWYEQYF. CDR3 bases: TGTGCCAGCAGCACCGCAGACTGGTACGAGCAGTACTTC.

This clone was seen a single time. Written as DNA, the CDR3 is TGTGCCAGCAGTGAGCCCGCGGGGTCCTACGAGCAGTACTTC. It translates to CASSEPAGSYEQYF. This chain uses TRBV6-1 with TRBJ2-7; tentatively, D is TRBD2 (6 bases). Deletions cut 3 bases from V and 1 base from J, with 10 bases between. Germline V lookup: CDR1 MNHNS, CDR2 SASEGT. The CDR3 runs to 14 residues.

The chain recombines TRBV11-2 with TRBJ2-1, with D possibly matching TRBD2 (6 bases). CDR3 length equals 16 residues. V lost 2 bases and J lost 8, with 19 bases in between. The germline gives CDR1 SGHAT, CDR2 FQNNGV. The CDR3 nucleotides are TGTGCCAGCAGCTTACGAAGTCGGCGGGAAGGGGATGAGCAGTTCTTC. This translates into CASSLRSRREGDEQFF. Full variable domain (outside the CDR3, taken from reference TRBV11-2 and TRBJ2-1): EAGVAQSPRYKIIEKRQSVAFWCNPISGHATLYWYQQILGQGPKLLIQFQNNGVVDDSQLPKDRFSAERLKGVDSTLKIQPAKLEDSAVYLCASSLRSRREGDEQFFGPGTRLTVL.

This clone occurred a few times. CDR3 in amino acids: CASSPGTGGEKLFF. Written as DNA, the CDR3 is TGTGCCAGCAGCCCTGGGACAGGGGGGGAAAAACTGTTTTTT. The chain couples TRBV7-9 to TRBJ1-4; TRBD1 matches at 11 bases. The junction had 4 bases not matched to a gene; V was cut back by 5 bases and J by 8 bases. Per the germline V gene, CDR1 is SEHNR and CDR2 is FQNEAQ (reference sequence). This CDR3 spans 14 amino acids.